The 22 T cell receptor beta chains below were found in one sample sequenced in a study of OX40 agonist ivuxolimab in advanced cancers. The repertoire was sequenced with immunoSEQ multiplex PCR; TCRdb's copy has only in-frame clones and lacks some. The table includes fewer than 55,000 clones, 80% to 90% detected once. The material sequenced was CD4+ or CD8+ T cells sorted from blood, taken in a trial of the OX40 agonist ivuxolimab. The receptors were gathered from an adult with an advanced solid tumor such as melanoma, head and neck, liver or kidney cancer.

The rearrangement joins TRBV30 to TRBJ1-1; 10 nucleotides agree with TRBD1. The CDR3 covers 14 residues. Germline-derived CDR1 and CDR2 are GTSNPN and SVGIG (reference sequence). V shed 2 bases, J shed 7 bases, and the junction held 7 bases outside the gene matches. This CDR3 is CAWSTGQGTYEAFF. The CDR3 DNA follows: TGTGCCTGGAGTACGGGACAGGGGACTTATGAAGCTTTCTTT.

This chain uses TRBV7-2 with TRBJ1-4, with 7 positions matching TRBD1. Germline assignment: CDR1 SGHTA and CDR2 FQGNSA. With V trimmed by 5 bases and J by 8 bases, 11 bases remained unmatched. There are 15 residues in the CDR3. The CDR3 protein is CASSPRQGRGEKLFF. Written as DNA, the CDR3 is TGTGCCAGCAGCCCCAGACAGGGTAGAGGGGAAAAACTGTTTTTT.

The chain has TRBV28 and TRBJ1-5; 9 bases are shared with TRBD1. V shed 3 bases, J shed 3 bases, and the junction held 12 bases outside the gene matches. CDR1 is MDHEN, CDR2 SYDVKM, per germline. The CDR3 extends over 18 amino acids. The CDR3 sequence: CASSFLTGGPFSNQPQHF. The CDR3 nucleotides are TGTGCCAGCAGTTTTTTGACAGGGGGTCCTTTTTCCAATCAGCCCCAGCATTTT.

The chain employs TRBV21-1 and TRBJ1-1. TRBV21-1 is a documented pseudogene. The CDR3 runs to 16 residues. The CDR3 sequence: CASSDNIATHRTEAFF. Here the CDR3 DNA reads TGTGCCAGCAGTGATAACATAGCTACACATCGCACTGAAGCTTTCTTT.

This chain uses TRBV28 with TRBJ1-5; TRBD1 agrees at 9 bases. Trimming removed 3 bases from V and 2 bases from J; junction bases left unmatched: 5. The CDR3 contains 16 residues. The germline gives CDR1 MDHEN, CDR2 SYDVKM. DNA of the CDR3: TGTGCCAGCAGTTTGGGGGGACAGGGCGGCAATCAGCCCCAGCATTTT. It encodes CASSLGGQGGNQPQHF.

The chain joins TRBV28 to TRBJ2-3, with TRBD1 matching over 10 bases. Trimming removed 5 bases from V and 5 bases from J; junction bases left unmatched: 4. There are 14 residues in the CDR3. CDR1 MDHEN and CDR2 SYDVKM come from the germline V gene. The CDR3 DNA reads TGTGCCAGCAGTCGACAGGGGGCGGTAGATACGCAGTATTTT. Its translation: CASSRQGAVDTQYF.

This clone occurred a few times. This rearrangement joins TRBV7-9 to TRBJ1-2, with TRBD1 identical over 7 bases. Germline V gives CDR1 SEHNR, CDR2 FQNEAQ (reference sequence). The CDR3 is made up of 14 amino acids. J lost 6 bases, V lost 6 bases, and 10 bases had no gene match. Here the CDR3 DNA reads TGTGCCAGCAGTACACAGGGGCGTCAGGATGGCTACACCTTC. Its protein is CASSTQGRQDGYTF.

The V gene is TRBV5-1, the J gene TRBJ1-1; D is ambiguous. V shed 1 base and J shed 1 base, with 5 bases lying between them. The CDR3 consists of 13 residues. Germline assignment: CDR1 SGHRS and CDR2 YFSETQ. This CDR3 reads CASSLWGNTEAFF. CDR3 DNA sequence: TGCGCCAGCAGCTTGTGGGGGAACACTGAAGCTTTCTTT.

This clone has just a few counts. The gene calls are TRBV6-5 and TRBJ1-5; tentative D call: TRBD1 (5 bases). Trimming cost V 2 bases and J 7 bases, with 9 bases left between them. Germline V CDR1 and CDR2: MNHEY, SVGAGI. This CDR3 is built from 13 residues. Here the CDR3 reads CASSYEGEQPQHF. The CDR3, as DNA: TGTGCCAGCAGTTACGAAGGGGAACAGCCCCAGCATTTT.

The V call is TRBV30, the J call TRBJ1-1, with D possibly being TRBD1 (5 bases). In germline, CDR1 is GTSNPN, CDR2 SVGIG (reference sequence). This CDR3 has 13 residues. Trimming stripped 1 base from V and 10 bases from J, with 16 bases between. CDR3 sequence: CAWSGQLGTAAFF. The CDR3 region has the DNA TGTGCCTGGAGTGGACAACTGGGGACGGCAGCTTTCTTT.

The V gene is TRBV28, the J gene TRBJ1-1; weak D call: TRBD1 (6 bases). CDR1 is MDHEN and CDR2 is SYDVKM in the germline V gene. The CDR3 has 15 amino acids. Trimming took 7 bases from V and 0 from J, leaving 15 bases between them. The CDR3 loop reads CASILGGRMNTEAFF. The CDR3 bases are TGTGCCAGCATTCTTGGGGGCAGAATGAACACTGAAGCTTTCTTT.

CDR3 sequence reads: CASSPEGASYEQYF. CDR3 bases: TGTGCCAGCAGCCCTGAGGGAGCAAGCTACGAGCAGTACTTC. The chain recombines TRBV7-2 with TRBJ2-7; a weak D match, TRBD2 (5 bases). This CDR3 is built from 14 residues. V was pared by 5 bases and J by 3 bases, with 14 bases between. The germline V gene has CDR1 SGHTA and CDR2 FQGNSA. The full variable domain, rest sourced from reference TRBV7-2 and TRBJ2-7, is GAGVSQSPSNKVTEKGKDVELRCDPISGHTALYWYRQSLGQGLEFLIYFQGNSAPDKSGLPSDRFSAERTGGSVSTLTIQRTQQEDSAVYLCASSPEGASYEQYFGPGTRLTVT.

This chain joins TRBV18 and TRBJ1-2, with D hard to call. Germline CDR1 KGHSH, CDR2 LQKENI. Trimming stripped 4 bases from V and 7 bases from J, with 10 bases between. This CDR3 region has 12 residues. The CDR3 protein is CASSQEQLGYTF. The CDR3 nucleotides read TGTGCCAGCTCACAAGAACAGCTTGGCTACACCTTC.

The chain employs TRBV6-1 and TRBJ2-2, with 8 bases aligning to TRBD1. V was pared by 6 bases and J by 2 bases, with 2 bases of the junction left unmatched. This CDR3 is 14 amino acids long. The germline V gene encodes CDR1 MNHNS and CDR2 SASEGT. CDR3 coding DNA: TGTGCCAGCAGGGGACAGGCAAACACCGGGGAGCTGTTTTTT. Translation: CASRGQANTGELFF.

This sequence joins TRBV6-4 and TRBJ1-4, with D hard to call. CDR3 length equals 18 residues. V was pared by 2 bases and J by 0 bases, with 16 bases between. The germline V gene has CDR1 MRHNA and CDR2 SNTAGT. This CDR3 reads CASSDPSCTAATNEKLFF. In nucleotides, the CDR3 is TGTGCCAGCAGTGACCCATCCTGTACAGCTGCAACTAATGAAAAACTGTTTTTT.

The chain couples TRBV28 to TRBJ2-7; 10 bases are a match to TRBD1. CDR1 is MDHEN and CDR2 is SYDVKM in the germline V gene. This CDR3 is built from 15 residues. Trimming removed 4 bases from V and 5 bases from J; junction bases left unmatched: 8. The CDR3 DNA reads TGTGCCAGCAGTTCCCCGGGACAGGGGTTAAACGAGCAGTACGTC. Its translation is CASSSPGQGLNEQYV.

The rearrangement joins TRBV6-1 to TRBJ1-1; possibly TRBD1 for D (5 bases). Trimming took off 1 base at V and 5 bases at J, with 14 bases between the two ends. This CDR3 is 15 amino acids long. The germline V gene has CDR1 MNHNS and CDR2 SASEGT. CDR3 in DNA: TGTGCCAGCAGTGAAGATGGGGGGGTCACGACTGAAGCTTTCTTT. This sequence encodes CASSEDGGVTTEAFF.

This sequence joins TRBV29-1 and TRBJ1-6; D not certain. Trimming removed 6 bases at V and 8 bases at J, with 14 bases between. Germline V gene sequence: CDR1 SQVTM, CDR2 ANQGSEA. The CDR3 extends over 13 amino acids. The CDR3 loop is CSVLRTADSPLHF. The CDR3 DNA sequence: TGCAGCGTCCTACGGACGGCTGATTCACCCCTCCACTTT.

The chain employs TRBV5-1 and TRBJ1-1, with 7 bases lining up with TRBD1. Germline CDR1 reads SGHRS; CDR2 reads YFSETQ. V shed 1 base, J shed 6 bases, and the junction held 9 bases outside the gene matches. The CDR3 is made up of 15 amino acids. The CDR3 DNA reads TGCGCCAGCAGCTTGATTGGAGGGGGCATGGCTGAAGCTTTCTTT. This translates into CASSLIGGGMAEAFF. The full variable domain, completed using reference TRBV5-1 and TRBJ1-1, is KAGVTQTPRYLIKTRGQQVTLSCSPISGHRSVSWYQQTPGQGLQFLFEYFSETQRNKGNFPGRFSGRQFSNSRSEMNVSTLELGDSALYLCASSLIGGGMAEAFFGQGTRLTVV.

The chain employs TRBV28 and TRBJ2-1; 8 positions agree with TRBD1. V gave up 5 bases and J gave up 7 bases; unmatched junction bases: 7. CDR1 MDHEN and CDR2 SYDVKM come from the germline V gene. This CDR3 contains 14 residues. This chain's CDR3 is CASSLQGAPNEQFF. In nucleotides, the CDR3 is TGTGCCAGCAGTCTGCAGGGGGCGCCTAATGAGCAGTTCTTC.

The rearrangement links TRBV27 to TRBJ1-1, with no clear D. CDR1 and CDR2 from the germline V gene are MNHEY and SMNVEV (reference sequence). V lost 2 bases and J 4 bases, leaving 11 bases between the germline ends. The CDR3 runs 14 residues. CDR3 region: CASSLSPLSTEAFF. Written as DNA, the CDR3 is TGTGCCAGCAGTTTAAGCCCCTTGAGCACTGAAGCTTTCTTT.

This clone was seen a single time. The CDR3 region has the DNA TGTGCCAGCAGTTACTGGGTTACTGAAGCTTTCTTT. Its protein is CASSYWVTEAFF. The chain employs TRBV6-6 and TRBJ1-1, with D unclear. The CDR3 is 12 residues long. CDR1 is MNHNY and CDR2 is SVGAGI in the germline V gene (reference sequence). V was cut by 1 base and J by 5 bases, with 5 bases left in between.